These 21 T cell receptor beta chains came from one sample sequenced in a study of T-cell memory formation after mild COVID-19. TCRdb processed the 5' RACE reads anew with MiXCR; each CDR3 protein has one entry. Altogether about 430,000 distinct CDR3 sequences are present, roughly 18% being singletons, with the ten largest covering 20% to 25%. The sequenced sample consisted of PBMCs or a T cell subset sorted from them (not recorded which). These receptors were collected from a man between 18 and 29 years old who had mild COVID-19 (a few samples of this study predate the infection). Cell type and time point are not known.

The chain employs TRBV4-1 and TRBJ2-2; the match to TRBD2 covers 7 bases. The germline CDR1 and CDR2 sequences are MGHRA and YSYEKL. Trimming at V came to 1 base and at J to 0 bases, leaving 8 bases not matched to a gene. This CDR3 is 18 amino acids long. The CDR3 nucleotides read TGCGCCAGCAGCCAAGGGACTAGTTATTTTTCGAACACCGGGGAGCTGTTTTTT. This gives the protein CASSQGTSYFSNTGELFF.

This clonotype appeared a few times. The J gene is TRBJ2-6, the V gene TRBV5-1; unclear D gene. The germline V and J ends were trimmed by 4 bases and 2 bases, with 10 bases remaining between them. The length of the CDR3 is 15 residues. Germline-derived CDR1 and CDR2 are SGHRS and YFSETQ. The CDR3, as DNA: TGCGCCAGCAGCCCAGTAGGGACTGGGGCCAACGTCCTGACTTTC. It translates to CASSPVGTGANVLTF.

This chain joins TRBV27 and TRBJ2-5; 9 bases are shared with TRBD2. CDR3 length: 14 amino acids. CDR1 is MNHEY and CDR2 is SMNVEV in the germline V gene (reference sequence). Unmatched junction bases numbered 2, after V lost 3 bases and J lost 3 bases. DNA for the CDR3: TGTGCCAGCAGTTTTAGCGGGGGCAAAGAGACCCAGTACTTC. Amino acids: CASSFSGGKETQYF.

This rearrangement joins TRBV4-2 to TRBJ2-1, with D possibly TRBD1 on 5 matching bases. V lost 0 bases and J lost 4, with 10 bases in between. Germline values: CDR1 LGHNA, CDR2 YNFKEQ. The CDR3 runs to 15 residues. CDR3: CASSQDGGQYNEQFF. The CDR3 region has the DNA TGTGCCAGCAGCCAAGACGGTGGACAATACAATGAGCAGTTCTTC.

This clonotype turned up a few times. The genes are TRBV4-3 and TRBJ2-3, with a weak D call TRBD2 (6 bases). The CDR3 loop spans 17 amino acids. The ends were cut back, 0 bases at V and 0 bases at J, with 13 bases in the middle. Germline-derived CDR1 and CDR2 are LGHNA and YSLEER. The CDR3 loop is CASSQDSGRGSTDTQYF. The CDR3 DNA follows: TGCGCCAGCAGCCAAGATAGTGGGCGGGGTAGCACAGATACGCAGTATTTT.

This clonotype was seen many times. The chain carries TRBV11-2 and TRBJ2-5, with D perhaps assigned TRBD1 or TRBD2 (5 bases each). The CDR3 consists of 15 residues. In germline, CDR1 is SGHAT, CDR2 FQNNGV. The V end was cut by 2 bases, the J end by 1 base, with 11 bases between. The CDR3 bases are TGTGCCAGCAGCTTATTTCCGGGACCCCAAGAGACCCAGTACTTC. Protein product: CASSLFPGPQETQYF.

This clonotype has a count of ten or more. The V gene is TRBV12-3 or TRBV12-4, the J gene TRBJ2-7; possibly TRBD1 or TRBD2 for D (5 bases each). V was shortened by 3 bases and J by 3 bases, with 12 bases between the two germline ends. The CDR3 has 14 residues. This CDR3 reads CASSLGQLGYEQYF. The CDR3 DNA reads as TGTGCCAGCAGTTTGGGGCAACTAGGCTACGAGCAGTACTTC.

The table lists this clonotype with a count of one. CDR3 amino acids: CASSPTRGQASYEQYV. The DNA of the CDR3 is TGTGCCAGCAGTCCCACCCGGGGACAGGCCTCGTACGAGCAGTACGTC. This rearrangement joins TRBV28 to TRBJ2-7; 8 nucleotides agree with TRBD1. V lost 5 bases and J lost 4; bases outside the gene matches: 13. The CDR3 has 16 residues. Germline V gives CDR1 MDHEN, CDR2 SYDVKM.

The sample holds a few counts of this clonotype. J is TRBJ2-3 and V is TRBV5-1, with 11 bases aligning to TRBD1. The germline CDR1 and CDR2 sequences are SGHRS and YFSETQ. The CDR3 totals 15 residues. V lost 4 bases and J lost 6; bases outside the gene matches: 7. The CDR3 DNA reads TGCGCCAGCAGCACCGGACAGGGGGCGTTTGATACGCAGTATTTT. Protein product: CASSTGQGAFDTQYF.

This chain uses TRBV5-4 with TRBJ2-7; TRBD1 or TRBD2 may be the D gene (5 bases each). Germline V gives CDR1 SGHNT, CDR2 YYREEE (reference sequence). The CDR3 has 12 amino acids. V lost 3 bases and J lost 6, with 10 bases in between. This CDR3 is CASSWGTGEQYV. Written as DNA, the CDR3 is TGTGCCAGCAGCTGGGGGACGGGCGAGCAGTACGTC.

The J gene is TRBJ2-1, the V gene TRBV30, with TRBD1 identical over 7 bases. From germline, CDR1 is GTSNPN and CDR2 SVGIG (reference sequence). The CDR3 spans 13 residues. Germline trimming cut 1 base from V and 3 bases from J; bases unmatched to any gene: 0. Here the CDR3 DNA reads TGTGCCTGGAGTGGACAGGGCTACAATGAGCAGTTCTTC. This gives the protein CAWSGQGYNEQFF.

This clonotype was counted ten times or more. This rearrangement joins TRBV3-1 to TRBJ1-2; no reliable D call. Looked up from germline, CDR1 is LGHDT and CDR2 is YNNKEL (reference sequence). V was shortened by 3 bases and J by 2 bases, with 13 bases between the two germline ends. This CDR3 comprises 15 residues. The CDR3 is CASSHHGLANYGYTF. Written as DNA, the CDR3 is TGTGCCAGCAGCCATCACGGGTTGGCAAACTATGGCTACACCTTC.

A few counts support this clonotype. The DNA of the CDR3 is TGTGCCAGCAACAAGGATTACGAGCAGTACTTC. Amino acids: CASNKDYEQYF. This sequence joins TRBV5-4 and TRBJ2-7, with D unresolved. Germline CDR1 is SGHNT and CDR2 is YYREEE (reference sequence). This CDR3 is built from 11 residues. V lost 6 bases and J 4 bases, leaving 8 bases between the germline ends.

The V gene is TRBV12-3 or TRBV12-4, the J gene TRBJ2-7; 16 bases line up with TRBD2. This CDR3 spans 16 amino acids. The V segment lost 3 bases and the J segment 7 bases; nucleotides outside the gene matches: 6. The DNA of the CDR3 is TGTGCCAGCAGTTTTGGGACTAGCGGGGGGGCCGGAGAGCAGTACTTC. It is translated as CASSFGTSGGAGEQYF.

This clonotype has at least ten counts. This chain links TRBV5-1 with TRBJ1-5; 10 bases are a match to TRBD1. The CDR3 covers 14 residues. Germline assignment: CDR1 SGHRS and CDR2 YFSETQ. J was trimmed by 8 bases and V by 4 bases; bases with no gene match: 6. The CDR3 sequence is CASSPGQGGEPQHF. In DNA, the CDR3 is TGCGCCAGCAGCCCAGGACAGGGGGGCGAGCCCCAGCATTTT.

V is TRBV28 and J is TRBJ2-3; D gene uncertain. The V end was cut by 8 bases, the J end by 4 bases, with 13 bases between. Germline-derived CDR1 and CDR2 are MDHEN and SYDVKM. The CDR3 runs to 13 residues. Here the CDR3 DNA reads TGTGCCAGCGGTGTCTTGGTTCCAGATACGCAGTATTTT. Protein product: CASGVLVPDTQYF.

The CDR3 DNA follows: TGTGCCAGCAGCCATACTCCGGCCAAAATAAACACTGAAGCTTTCTTT. It translates to CASSHTPAKINTEAFF. This chain uses TRBV7-2 with TRBJ1-1; D is undetermined. This CDR3 comprises 16 residues. V dropped 5 bases and J dropped 2 bases, with 18 bases sitting between them. Looked up from germline, CDR1 is SGHTA and CDR2 is FQGNSA.

The table lists this clonotype with a few counts. This chain uses TRBV9 with TRBJ1-2; TRBD1 matches 7 bases. The germline V gene encodes CDR1 SGDLS and CDR2 YYNGEE. The CDR3 is made up of 12 amino acids. V shed 2 bases and J 5 bases; nucleotides not matched to a gene: 0. The CDR3 sequence is CASSVRGYGYTF. In DNA form, the CDR3 reads TGTGCCAGCAGCGTCAGGGGGTATGGCTACACCTTC.

The chain joins TRBV5-1 to TRBJ1-3, with 10 bases that match TRBD1. Germline values: CDR1 SGHRS, CDR2 YFSETQ. This CDR3 spans 13 amino acids. V trimming: 4 bases; J trimming: 8 bases; junction bases outside the gene matches: 3. CDR3 sequence reads: CASSIGTGDTIYF. For the CDR3, the DNA is TGCGCCAGCAGCATCGGGACAGGGGACACCATATATTTT.

The V call is TRBV11-2, the J call TRBJ1-2; D remains unclear. This CDR3 has 13 residues. Deletions cut 1 base from V and 4 bases from J, with 7 bases between. The germline V gene encodes CDR1 SGHAT and CDR2 FQNNGV. This CDR3 reads CASSLALSYGYTF. CDR3 nucleotides: TGTGCCAGCAGCTTAGCTCTTAGCTATGGCTACACCTTC.

V is TRBV3-1 and J is TRBJ2-3; possible D gene TRBD2, 6 bases. V shed 3 bases and J shed 5 bases, with 12 bases lying between them. The V gene's germline CDR1 is LGHDT and CDR2 YNNKEL (reference sequence). This CDR3 is built from 14 residues. The CDR3 region has the DNA TGTGCCAGCAGCCACCCTACGGAGGGAGATACGCAGTATTTT. Translating it yields CASSHPTEGDTQYF.